Each of the 15 T cell receptor beta chains below was sequenced from the same sample in a study of blood T cell repertoires in COVID-19. Using immunoSEQ multiplex PCR, the repertoire was profiled, and TCRdb retains in-frame clones only, with some absent. The table includes fewer than 130,000 clones, roughly 81% detected once. Sequenced: peripheral blood. The receptors were gathered from a human donor in a cohort sampled during active COVID-19.

The chain combines TRBV21-1 with TRBJ2-7; TRBD1 is the table's D call, not checked against the DNA. TRBV21-1 corresponds to a pseudogene. CDR3 length equals 18 residues. In nucleotides, the CDR3 is TGTGCCAGCAGCCCCCGCCACCCGGACAGGTCCGTGTACTACGAGCAGTACTTC. Protein sequence: CASSPRHPDRSVYYEQYF.

This sequence joins TRBV15 and TRBJ2-7; unclear D gene. Germline CDR1 reads LNHNV; CDR2 reads YYDKDF (reference sequence). V was pared by 2 bases and J by 3 bases, with 5 bases between. This CDR3 contains 12 residues. The CDR3 bases are TGTGCCACCAGCAGAAGCAACTACGAGCAGTACTTC. Translating gives CATSRSNYEQYF.

V gene TRBV11-1 combines with J gene TRBJ2-3, with D perhaps matching TRBD1 (6 bases). Germline CDR1 is SGHAT and CDR2 is FQDESV (reference sequence). The CDR3 is made up of 16 amino acids. With 1 base removed from V and 3 bases from J, the gap between germline ends came to 14 bases. In DNA form, the CDR3 reads TGTGCCAGCAGCTTAGGACGGAGAGGGGGAACAGATACGCAGTATTTT. This sequence encodes CASSLGRRGGTDTQYF.

This rearrangement joins TRBV6-1 to TRBJ1-2; possibly TRBD1 for D (5 bases). This CDR3 spans 13 amino acids. With 2 bases removed from V and 8 bases from J, the gap between germline ends came to 12 bases. Germline-derived CDR1 and CDR2 are MNHNS and SASEGT. The CDR3, as DNA: TGTGCCAGCAGTGAAACAGGTCGGGGGGGCTACACCTTC. Its protein product is CASSETGRGGYTF.

A single count supports this clone. The chain is built from TRBV24-1 and TRBJ2-5, with D possibly TRBD2 on 6 matching bases. Trimming removed 4 bases at V and 4 bases at J, with 18 bases between. The V gene's germline CDR1 is KGHDR and CDR2 SFDVKD. This CDR3 spans 16 amino acids. The CDR3 nucleotides are TGTGCCACCAGTGACCCCCCCCTGCGGGGTGGAGAGACCCAGTACTTC. It translates to CATSDPPLRGGETQYF.

The chain carries TRBV6-6 and TRBJ1-5, with a tentative D call TRBD1 (6 bases). The CDR3 covers 15 residues. Trimming shortened V by 2 bases and J by 7 bases, and 15 bases separated the two germline ends. Germline CDR1 is MNHNY and CDR2 is SVGAGI (reference sequence). The CDR3 spells CASSYPEQGRQPQHF. The CDR3 DNA follows: TGTGCCAGCAGTTACCCCGAACAGGGACGGCAGCCCCAGCATTTT.

The chain links TRBV5-1 to TRBJ2-1; D gene ambiguous. This CDR3 is built from 19 residues. V dropped 4 bases and J dropped 0 bases, with 23 bases sitting between them. From germline, CDR1 is SGHRS and CDR2 YFSETQ. The CDR3 reads CASSPPRLNSADSYNEQFF. The CDR3 DNA is TGCGCCAGCAGCCCCCCCCGGCTCAATTCGGCGGACTCCTACAATGAGCAGTTCTTC.

The rearrangement uses TRBV3-1 (or the pseudogene TRBV3-2) and TRBJ2-1, with D perhaps matching TRBD2 (5 bases). Germline V gene sequence: CDR1 LGHDT, CDR2 YNNKEL (reference sequence). V lost 3 bases to trimming and J lost 8 bases, with 11 bases between them. This CDR3 has 13 residues. The DNA for the CDR3 is TGTGCCAGCAGCCATGAGGGAGACGATGAGCAGTTCTTC. It specifies CASSHEGDDEQFF.

The chain has TRBV6-5 and TRBJ2-3; maybe TRBD1 (5 bases). Germline V gene lookup returns CDR1 MNHEY and CDR2 SVGAGI. CDR3 size: 13 residues. Trimming pared 8 bases from V and 1 base from J, leaving 10 bases between. This CDR3 is CASGQTRTDTQYF. The CDR3 DNA is TGTGCCAGCGGACAAACTCGCACAGATACGCAGTATTTT.

The chain uses TRBV5-6 and TRBJ1-5, with a tentative D call TRBD1 (5 bases). Germline CDR1 SGHDT, CDR2 YYEEEE. Deletions cut 0 bases from V and 4 bases from J, with 8 bases between. The CDR3 is 14 amino acids. Here the CDR3 reads CASSLGAGNQPQHF. The CDR3 bases are TGTGCCAGCAGCTTGGGGGCAGGGAATCAGCCCCAGCATTTT. Looking up the rest from reference TRBV5-6 and TRBJ1-5 gives the full variable domain: DAGVTQSPTHLIKTRGQQVTLRCSPKSGHDTVSWYQQALGQGPQFIFQYYEEEERQRGNFPDRFSGHQFPNYSSELNVNALLLGDSALYLCASSLGAGNQPQHFGDGTRLSIL.

The chain combines TRBV7-3 with TRBJ2-1; possibly TRBD1 for D (5 bases). Trimming shortened V by 5 bases and J by 9 bases, and 14 bases separated the two germline ends. This CDR3 region has 13 residues. Germline CDR1 SGHTA, CDR2 FQGTGA. The CDR3 protein is CASSPGPTGEQFF. For the CDR3, the DNA is TGTGCCAGCAGCCCCGGGCCTACAGGTGAGCAGTTCTTC.

CDR3 bases: TGTGCCAGTAGTATTCCCGGGACTACTAACTATGAGCAGTTCTTC. Translating it yields CASSIPGTTNYEQFF. The gene calls are TRBV19 and TRBJ2-1; the match to TRBD2 covers 7 bases. The germline V gene encodes CDR1 LNHDA and CDR2 SQIVND (reference sequence). V lost 3 bases to trimming and J lost 8 bases; unmatched junction nucleotides: 10. This CDR3 has 15 amino acids.

The chain combines TRBV15 with TRBJ2-3; TRBD1 aligns across 7 bases. V dropped 1 base and J dropped 3; count of bases not matched to a gene: 4. This CDR3 spans 15 amino acids. Germline V lookup: CDR1 LNHNV, CDR2 YYDKDF (reference sequence). CDR3 sequence (DNA): TGTGCCACCAGCAGAGGAACGACAGGGACAGATACGCAGTATTTT. It specifies CATSRGTTGTDTQYF. Using reference TRBV15 and TRBJ2-3 for the parts outside the CDR3, the full variable domain is DAMVIQNPRYQVTQFGKPVTLSCSQTLNHNVMYWYQQKSSQAPKLLFHYYDKDFNNEADTPDNFQSRRPNTSFCFLDIRSPGLGDTAMYLCATSRGTTGTDTQYFGPGTRLTVL.

The rearrangement joins TRBV19 to TRBJ1-4; 7 bases are shared with TRBD1. Germline-derived CDR1 and CDR2 are LNHDA and SQIVND (reference sequence). V was clipped by 5 bases and J by 10 bases; unmatched bases: 7. The CDR3 is 13 residues long. CDR3 residues: CASSEGTVGKLFF. CDR3 bases: TGTGCCAGTAGTGAAGGGACAGTGGGAAAACTGTTTTTT.

This sequence joins TRBV7-2 and TRBJ1-1; D remains unclear. The CDR3 is 13 amino acids. V shed 1 base and J shed 3 bases, with 6 bases lying between them. Germline V gene lookup returns CDR1 SGHTA and CDR2 FQGNSA. CDR3 in amino acids: CASSLGAYTEAFF. CDR3 DNA sequence: TGTGCCAGCAGCTTAGGAGCATACACTGAAGCTTTCTTT.